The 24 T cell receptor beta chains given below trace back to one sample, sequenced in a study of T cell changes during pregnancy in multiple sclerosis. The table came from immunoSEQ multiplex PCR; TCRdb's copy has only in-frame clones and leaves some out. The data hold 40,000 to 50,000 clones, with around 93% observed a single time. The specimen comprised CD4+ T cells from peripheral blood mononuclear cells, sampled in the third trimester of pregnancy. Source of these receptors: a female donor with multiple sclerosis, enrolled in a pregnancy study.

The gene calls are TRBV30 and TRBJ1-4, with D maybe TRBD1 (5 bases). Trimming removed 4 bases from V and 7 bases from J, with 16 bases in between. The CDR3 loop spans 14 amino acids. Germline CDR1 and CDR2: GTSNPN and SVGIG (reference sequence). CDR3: CAWTKQDFSEKLFF. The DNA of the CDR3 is TGTGCCTGGACGAAACAGGATTTTAGTGAAAAACTGTTTTTT.

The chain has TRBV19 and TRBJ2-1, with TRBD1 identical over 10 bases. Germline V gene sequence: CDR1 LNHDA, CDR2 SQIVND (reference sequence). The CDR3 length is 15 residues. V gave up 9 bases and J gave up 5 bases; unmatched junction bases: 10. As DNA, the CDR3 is TGTGCCAGCCAAAACCGGGACAGGGGTAACAATGAGCAGTTCTTC. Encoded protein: CASQNRDRGNNEQFF.

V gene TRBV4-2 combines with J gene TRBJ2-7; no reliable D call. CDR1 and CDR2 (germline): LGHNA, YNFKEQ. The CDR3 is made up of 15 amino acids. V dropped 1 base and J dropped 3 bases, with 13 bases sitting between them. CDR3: CASSQGRSWLYEQYF. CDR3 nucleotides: TGTGCCAGCAGCCAAGGCCGATCGTGGCTCTACGAGCAGTACTTC.

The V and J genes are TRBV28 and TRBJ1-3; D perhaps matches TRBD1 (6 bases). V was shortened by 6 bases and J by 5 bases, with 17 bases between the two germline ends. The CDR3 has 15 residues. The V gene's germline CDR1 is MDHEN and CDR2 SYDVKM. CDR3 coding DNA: TGTGCCAGCAGGCAGCAGGAGGGGGGGAGAAACACCATATATTTT. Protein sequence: CASRQQEGGRNTIYF. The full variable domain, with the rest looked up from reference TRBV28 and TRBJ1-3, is DVKVTQSSRYLVKRTGEKVFLECVQDMDHENMFWYRQDPGLGLRLIYFSYDVKMKEKGDIPEGYSVSREKKERFSLILESASTNQTSMYLCASRQQEGGRNTIYFGEGSWLTVV.

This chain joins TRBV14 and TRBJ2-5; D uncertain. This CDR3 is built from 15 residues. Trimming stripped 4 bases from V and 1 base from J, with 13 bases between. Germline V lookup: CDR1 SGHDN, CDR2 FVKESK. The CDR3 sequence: CASSPLLTVQETQYF. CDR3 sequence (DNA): TGTGCCAGCAGCCCATTGCTCACAGTCCAAGAGACCCAGTACTTC. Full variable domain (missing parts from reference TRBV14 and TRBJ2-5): EAGVTQFPSHSVIEKGQTVTLRCDPISGHDNLYWYRRVMGKEIKFLLHFVKESKQDESGMPNNRFLAERTGGTYSTLKVQPAELEDSGVYFCASSPLLTVQETQYFGPGTRLLVL.

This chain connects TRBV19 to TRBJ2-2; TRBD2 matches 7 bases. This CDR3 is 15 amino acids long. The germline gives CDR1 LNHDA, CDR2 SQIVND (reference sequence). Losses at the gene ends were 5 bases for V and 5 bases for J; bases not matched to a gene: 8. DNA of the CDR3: TGTGCCAGTAGTGCCCCAGGCGGGGGTACCGGGGAGCTGTTTTTT. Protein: CASSAPGGGTGELFF.

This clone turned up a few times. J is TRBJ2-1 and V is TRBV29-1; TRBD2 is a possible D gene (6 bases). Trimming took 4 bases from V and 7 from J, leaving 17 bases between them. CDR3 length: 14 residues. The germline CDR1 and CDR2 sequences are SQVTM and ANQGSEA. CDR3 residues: CSVVPGGTFNEQFF. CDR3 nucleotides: TGCAGCGTTGTTCCCGGCGGGACCTTTAATGAGCAGTTCTTC.

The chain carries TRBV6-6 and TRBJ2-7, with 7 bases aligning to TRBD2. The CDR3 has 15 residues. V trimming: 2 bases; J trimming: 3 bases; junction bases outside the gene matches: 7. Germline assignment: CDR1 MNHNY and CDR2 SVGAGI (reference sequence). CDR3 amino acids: CASSYASSGNYEQYF. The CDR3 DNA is TGTGCCAGCAGTTACGCTTCAAGCGGGAACTACGAGCAGTACTTC.

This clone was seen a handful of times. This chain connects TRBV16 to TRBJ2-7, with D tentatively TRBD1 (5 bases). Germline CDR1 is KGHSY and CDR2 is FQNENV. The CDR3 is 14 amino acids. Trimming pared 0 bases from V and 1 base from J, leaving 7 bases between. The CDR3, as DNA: TGTGCCAGCAGCCAATCGGCAGGGTCCTACGAGCAGTACTTC. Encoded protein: CASSQSAGSYEQYF. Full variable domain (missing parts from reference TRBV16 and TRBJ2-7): GEEVAQTPKHLVRGEGQKAKLYCAPIKGHSYVFWYQQVLKNEFKFLISFQNENVFDETGMPKERFSAKCLPNSPCSLEIQATKLEDSAVYFCASSQSAGSYEQYFGPGTRLTVT.

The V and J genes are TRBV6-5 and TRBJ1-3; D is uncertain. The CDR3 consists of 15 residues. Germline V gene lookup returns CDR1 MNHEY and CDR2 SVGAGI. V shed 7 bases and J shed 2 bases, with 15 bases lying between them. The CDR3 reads CASTRWASPGNTIYF. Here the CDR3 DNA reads TGTGCCAGCACTCGATGGGCCAGTCCTGGAAACACCATATATTTT.

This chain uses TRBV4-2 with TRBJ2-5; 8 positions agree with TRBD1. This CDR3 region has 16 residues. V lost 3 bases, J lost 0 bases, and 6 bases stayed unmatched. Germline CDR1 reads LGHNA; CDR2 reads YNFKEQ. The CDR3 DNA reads TGTGCCAGCAGCCAGGTCGGACAGGGCTACCAAGAGACCCAGTACTTC. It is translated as CASSQVGQGYQETQYF.

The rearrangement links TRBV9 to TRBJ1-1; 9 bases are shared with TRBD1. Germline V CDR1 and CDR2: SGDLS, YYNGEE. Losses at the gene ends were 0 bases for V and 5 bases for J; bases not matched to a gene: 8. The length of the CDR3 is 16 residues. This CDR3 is CASSVGPTGGMTEAFF. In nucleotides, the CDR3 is TGTGCCAGCAGCGTAGGCCCGACAGGGGGTATGACTGAAGCTTTCTTT.

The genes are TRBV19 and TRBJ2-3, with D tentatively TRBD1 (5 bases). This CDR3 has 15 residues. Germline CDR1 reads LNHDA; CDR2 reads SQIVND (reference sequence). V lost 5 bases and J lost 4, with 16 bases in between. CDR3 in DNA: TGTGCCAGTAGTCTTGCCAAGGGCAGGGCAGATACGCAGTATTTT. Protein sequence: CASSLAKGRADTQYF.

The CDR3 DNA is TGCGCCAGCAGTCGGGACAGAAAAGAGACCCAGTACTTC. Translating gives CASSRDRKETQYF. The chain combines TRBV4-3 with TRBJ2-5; 7 bases map to TRBD1. V shed 6 bases, J shed 3 bases, and the junction held 4 bases outside the gene matches. Per the germline V gene, CDR1 is LGHNA and CDR2 is YSLEER. CDR3 length equals 13 residues.

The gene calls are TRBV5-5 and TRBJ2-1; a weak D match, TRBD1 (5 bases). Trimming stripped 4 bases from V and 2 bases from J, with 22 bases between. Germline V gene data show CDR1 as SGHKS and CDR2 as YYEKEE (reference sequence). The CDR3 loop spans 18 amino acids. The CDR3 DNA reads TGTGCCAGCAGCCCGGACCGAGTAGCAGGGTTTCCCTACAATGAGCAGTTCTTC. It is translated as CASSPDRVAGFPYNEQFF.

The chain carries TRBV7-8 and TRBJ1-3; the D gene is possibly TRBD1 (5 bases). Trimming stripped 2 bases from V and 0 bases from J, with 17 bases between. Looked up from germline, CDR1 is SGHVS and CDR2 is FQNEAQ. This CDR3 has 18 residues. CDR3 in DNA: TGTGCCAGCAGCTTACGCAGGGATCCAAGAACCTCTGGAAACACCATATATTTT. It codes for CASSLRRDPRTSGNTIYF.

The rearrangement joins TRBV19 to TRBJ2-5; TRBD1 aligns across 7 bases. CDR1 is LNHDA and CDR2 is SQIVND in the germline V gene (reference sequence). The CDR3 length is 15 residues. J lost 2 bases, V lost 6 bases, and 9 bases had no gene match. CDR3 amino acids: CASSPGGLIQETQYF. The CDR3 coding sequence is TGTGCCAGTAGCCCAGGGGGTTTGATACAAGAGACCCAGTACTTC.

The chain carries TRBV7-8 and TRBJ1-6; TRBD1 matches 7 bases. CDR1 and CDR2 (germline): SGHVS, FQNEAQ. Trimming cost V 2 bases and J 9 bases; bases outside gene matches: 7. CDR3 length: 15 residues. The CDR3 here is CASSLIEQGLSPLHF. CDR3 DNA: TGTGCCAGCAGCTTAATTGAACAGGGGCTTTCACCCCTCCACTTT.

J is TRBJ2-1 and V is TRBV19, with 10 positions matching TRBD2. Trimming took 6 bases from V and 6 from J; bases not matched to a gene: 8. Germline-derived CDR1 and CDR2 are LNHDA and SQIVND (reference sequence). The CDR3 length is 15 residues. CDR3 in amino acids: CASSFLAGVSNEQFF. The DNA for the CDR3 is TGTGCCAGTAGCTTCCTAGCGGGAGTATCCAATGAGCAGTTCTTC.

DNA of the CDR3: TGTGCCAGCAGCCCCGGGGGGCCAGGAGAAAAACTGTTTTTT. This encodes CASSPGGPGEKLFF. The genes are TRBV5-5 and TRBJ1-4; tentative D call: TRBD1 (6 bases). This CDR3 has 14 residues. Trimming pared 4 bases from V and 8 bases from J, leaving 15 bases between. The germline gives CDR1 SGHKS, CDR2 YYEKEE (reference sequence).

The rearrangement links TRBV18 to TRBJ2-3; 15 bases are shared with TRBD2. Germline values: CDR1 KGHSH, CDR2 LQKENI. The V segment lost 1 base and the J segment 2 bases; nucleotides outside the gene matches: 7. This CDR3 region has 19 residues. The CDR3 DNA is TGTGCCAGCTCACCACTAATGGGACTAGCGGGGGGCTCCACAGATACGCAGTATTTT. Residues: CASSPLMGLAGGSTDTQYF.

The CDR3 DNA reads TGCGCCAGCAGCTACTCTCGACAGGGAACTGAAGCTTTCTTT. Protein: CASSYSRQGTEAFF. The J gene is TRBJ1-1, the V gene TRBV5-1; 7 bases fit TRBD1. V lost 3 bases to trimming and J lost 5 bases; unmatched junction nucleotides: 7. Germline loops: CDR1 SGHRS, CDR2 YFSETQ. This CDR3 comprises 14 residues.

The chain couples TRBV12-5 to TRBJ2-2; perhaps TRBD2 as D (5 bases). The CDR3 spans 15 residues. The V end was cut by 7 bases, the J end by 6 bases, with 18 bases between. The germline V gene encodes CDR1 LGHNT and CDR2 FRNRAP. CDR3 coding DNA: TGTGCTAGTGCTCCCTCAGGAGGCGCTTCCGGGGAGCTGTTTTTT. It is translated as CASAPSGGASGELFF. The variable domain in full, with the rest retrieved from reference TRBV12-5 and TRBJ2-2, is DARVTQTPRHKVTEMGQEVTMRCQPILGHNTVFWYRQTMMQGLELLAYFRNRAPLDDSGMPKDRFSAEMPDATLATLKIQPSEPRDSAVYFCASAPSGGASGELFFGEGSRLTVL.

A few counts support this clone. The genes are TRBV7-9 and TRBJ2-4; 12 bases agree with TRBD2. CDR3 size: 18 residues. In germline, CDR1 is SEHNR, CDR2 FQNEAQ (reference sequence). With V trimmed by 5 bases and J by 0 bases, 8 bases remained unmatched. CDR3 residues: CASSTPLAGGTAKNIQYF. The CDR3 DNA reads TGTGCCAGCAGCACCCCACTAGCGGGAGGCACAGCCAAAAACATTCAGTACTTC.